Below are 19 T cell receptor beta chains sequenced from a single sample in a study of cytomegalovirus exposure and HLA in healthy donors (dated by TCRdb to about 2017). Library creation used the immunoSEQ multiplex PCR assay. The multiplex PCR relied on a mix of 60 forward primers for TCR Vbeta segments and 13 reverse primers for TCR Jbeta segments. The table was pulled from immuneACCESS by TCRdb, which kept in-frame rearrangements only. Such tables lose some clones; where checked, under half of the loss comes from unresolved V genes, and the rest has no known cause. The sample records some 150,000 clones, more than 60% of which are singletons. About 3.1% of the sample rests with the top ten. Material: PBMCs. Receptors were obtained from a man between 35 and 55 years old in good health and CMV-seronegative.

The CDR3 DNA reads TGTGCCAGCAGTCCCCCCCAAGGACAGGGGGGTCGGAATGAGCAGTTCTTC. Amino acids: CASSPPQGQGGRNEQFF. The chain couples TRBV28 to TRBJ2-1; TRBD1 matches 10 bases. Germline V gives CDR1 MDHEN, CDR2 SYDVKM. The junction had 14 bases not matched to a gene; V was cut back by 5 bases and J by 7 bases. The CDR3 contains 17 residues.

This rearrangement joins TRBV29-1 to TRBJ2-7, with D possibly being TRBD1 (7 bases). V dropped 4 bases and J dropped 5 bases, with 18 bases sitting between them. Per germline, CDR1 SQVTM and CDR2 ANQGSEA. The CDR3 has 14 residues. CDR3 nucleotides: TGCAGCGTTGGGGGGGTCCAGGGGGGACACGAGCAGTACTTC. It encodes CSVGGVQGGHEQYF.

About this clone: The sample holds other DNA sequences that translate to the same CDR3. The chain is built from TRBV19 and TRBJ2-7; 9 nucleotides align to TRBD1. Losses at the gene ends were 6 bases for V and 2 bases for J; bases not matched to a gene: 2. This CDR3 contains 13 residues. Germline V gene lookup returns CDR1 LNHDA and CDR2 SQIVND (reference sequence). As DNA, the CDR3 is TGTGCCAGTAGCCGGGACAGGGCCTACGAGCAGTACTTC. As protein: CASSRDRAYEQYF.

V is TRBV5-1 and J is TRBJ1-2, with a tentative D call TRBD1 (6 bases). The germline V gene has CDR1 SGHRS and CDR2 YFSETQ. Between the trimmed V and J ends, which lost 0 bases and 5 bases, there was a span of 8 bases. CDR3 length: 13 residues. CDR3 in DNA: TGCGCCAGCAGCTTGGATCAGGGGTATGGCTACACCTTC. Amino acids: CASSLDQGYGYTF.

The chain recombines TRBV7-9 with TRBJ1-1, with 7 bases matching TRBD1. V shed 3 bases and J 8 bases; nucleotides not matched to a gene: 6. CDR3 length equals 13 residues. Germline CDR1 SEHNR, CDR2 FQNEAQ (reference sequence). The CDR3 loop reads CASSFSGQAEAFF. For the CDR3, the DNA is TGTGCCAGCAGCTTCTCTGGACAGGCAGAAGCTTTCTTT.

The CDR3 spells CASRGAESGHYGYTF. CDR3 bases: TGTGCCAGCAGGGGGGCCGAGTCGGGACACTATGGCTACACCTTC. This chain connects TRBV6-1 to TRBJ1-2; maybe TRBD1 (6 bases). V dropped 6 bases and J dropped 3 bases, with 17 bases sitting between them. This CDR3 has 15 amino acids. Germline assignment: CDR1 MNHNS and CDR2 SASEGT.

The V and J genes are TRBV4-3 and TRBJ2-1; 7 bases align to TRBD2. Germline V lookup: CDR1 LGHNA, CDR2 YSLEER. J lost 9 bases, V lost 0 bases, and 5 bases had no gene match. CDR3 size: 14 residues. CDR3 region: CASSQDRLAGEQFF. CDR3 nucleotide sequence: TGCGCCAGCAGCCAAGATAGACTAGCAGGTGAGCAGTTCTTC.

The CDR3 sequence: CASSGHGVRANTGELFF. For the CDR3, the DNA is TGTGCCAGCAGCGGTCACGGGGTTCGCGCGAACACCGGGGAGCTGTTTTTT. The chain has TRBV7-9 and TRBJ2-2; TRBD2 is a possible D gene (5 bases). The CDR3 covers 17 residues. Germline V gives CDR1 SEHNR, CDR2 FQNEAQ (reference sequence). V gave up 5 bases and J gave up 0 bases, with 16 bases separating them.

The chain has TRBV6-6 and TRBJ2-7; 10 positions match TRBD1. This CDR3 is built from 15 residues. CDR1 is MNHNY and CDR2 is SVGAGI in the germline V gene (reference sequence). V shed 6 bases and J 2 bases; nucleotides not matched to a gene: 7. CDR3 residues: CASRKGQGGTYEQYF. The CDR3 coding sequence is TGTGCCAGCAGAAAAGGACAGGGGGGGACCTACGAGCAGTACTTC.

The gene calls are TRBV11-2 and TRBJ2-7; a weak D match, TRBD2 (5 bases). V shed 1 base and J shed 5 bases, with 21 bases lying between them. Germline V gives CDR1 SGHAT, CDR2 FQNNGV. This CDR3 region has 17 residues. The CDR3 bases are TGTGCCAGCAGCTTAGTTATGGGAGTGGGCAAAGAGAACGAGCAGTACTTC. It translates to CASSLVMGVGKENEQYF.

This clone was observed a single time. The genes are TRBV10-2 and TRBJ2-3; 11 nucleotides match TRBD2. Germline assignment: CDR1 WSHSY and CDR2 SAAADI. The ends lost 11 bases at V and 2 bases at J; junction bases unmatched: 6. CDR3 length equals 14 residues. The CDR3 region has the DNA TGCGCCGCTCAACTAGCGGGGGACACAGATACGCAGTATTTT. Its translation is CAAQLAGDTDTQYF.

This rearrangement joins TRBV6-4 to TRBJ2-3, with 9 bases aligning to TRBD1. Germline CDR1 and CDR2: MRHNA and SNTAGT. V lost 2 bases, J lost 0 bases, and 0 bases stayed unmatched. The CDR3 runs 15 residues. CDR3 sequence reads: CASSDGTGSTDTQYF. In DNA, the CDR3 is TGTGCCAGCAGTGACGGGACAGGGAGCACAGATACGCAGTATTTT.

The chain joins TRBV27 to TRBJ2-5, with D perhaps TRBD1 (6 bases). The V and J ends lost 6 bases and 5 bases respectively, with 16 bases between them. CDR1 is MNHEY, CDR2 SMNVEV, per germline (reference sequence). This CDR3 has 14 amino acids. In DNA, the CDR3 is TGTGCCAGCAGGTCGAACAGGGTGGACGAGACCCAGTACTTC. Translation gives CASRSNRVDETQYF.

V usage is TRBV13 and J usage is TRBJ2-3; the match to TRBD2 covers 7 bases. The CDR3 totals 15 residues. Germline V gene data show CDR1 as PRHDT and CDR2 as FYEKMQ (reference sequence). Trimming took 4 bases from V and 0 from J; bases not matched to a gene: 4. CDR3 amino acids: CASSSTSSSTDTQYF. DNA of the CDR3: TGTGCCAGCAGCTCGACTAGCTCTAGCACAGATACGCAGTATTTT. Filled out from reference TRBV13 and TRBJ2-3, the complete variable domain reads AAGVIQSPRHLIKEKRETATLKCYPIPRHDTVYWYQQGPGQDPQFLISFYEKMQSDKGSIPDRFSAQQFSDYHSELNMSSLELGDSALYFCASSSTSSSTDTQYFGPGTRLTVL.

This clone came up a few times. V and J are TRBV28 and TRBJ1-1, with 8 positions matching TRBD1. V lost 9 bases, J lost 3 bases, and 6 bases stayed unmatched. The CDR3 has 13 residues. Germline V gives CDR1 MDHEN, CDR2 SYDVKM. The CDR3 sequence: CASRTGRDTEAFF. CDR3 in DNA: TGTGCCAGTCGGACAGGGAGGGACACTGAAGCTTTCTTT.

This clone was detected only once. J is TRBJ1-1 and V is TRBV15, with TRBD1 matching over 7 bases. The CDR3 contains 14 residues. CDR1 is LNHNV, CDR2 YYDKDF, per germline (reference sequence). Unmatched junction bases numbered 11, after V lost 3 bases and J lost 10 bases. CDR3 in DNA: TGTGCCACCAGCAGTTCAGGAGGGGGCGCGGTAGCTTTCTTT. This translates into CATSSSGGGAVAFF.

The chain combines TRBV7-2 with TRBJ2-7; 14 positions agree with TRBD2. Looked up from germline, CDR1 is SGHTA and CDR2 is FQGNSA. V lost 2 bases, J lost 0 bases, and 6 bases stayed unmatched. The CDR3 has 18 amino acids. CDR3 amino acids: CASSLRTSGGTSSYEQYF. For the CDR3, the DNA is TGTGCCAGCAGCTTAAGGACTAGCGGGGGGACCAGCTCCTACGAGCAGTACTTC.

This clone has a count of ten or more. J is TRBJ2-1 and V is TRBV30; possibly TRBD1 for D (6 bases). This CDR3 region has 13 residues. Germline V gene data show CDR1 as GTSNPN and CDR2 as SVGIG (reference sequence). V was shortened by 3 bases and J by 5 bases, with 11 bases between the two germline ends. CDR3 sequence (DNA): TGTGCCTGGAGCCAGGGGACCCACAATGAGCAGTTCTTC. It is translated as CAWSQGTHNEQFF.

The rearrangement joins TRBV9 to TRBJ2-3; 16 bases align to TRBD2. Per germline, CDR1 SGDLS and CDR2 YYNGEE. Losses at the gene ends were 3 bases for V and 3 bases for J; bases not matched to a gene: 10. There are 19 residues in the CDR3. Written as DNA, the CDR3 is TGTGCCAGCAGCGGGGGACTAGCGGGGGGGATTGGTAGTACAGATACGCAGTATTTT. It specifies CASSGGLAGGIGSTDTQYF.